Sequencing of this T cell receptor beta chain was carried out in a study of shared clonotypes between healthy human individuals. Study information: Contributing individuals were a couple of females and a few males aged 18 to 49.

Every subset had its genomic DNA shared out evenly among several immunoSEQ plates. When replicate PCRs were run on sorted subsets, they used about 220 ng DNA, some 29,000 T cell genomes. Produced via immunoSEQ multiplex PCR; TCRdb's table is partial and in-frame only. The repertoire has roughly 2,300,000 clones, just under 95% of them found once; the top ten carry approximately 0.41%. The V gene's germline CDR1 is MGHDK and CDR2 SYGVNS. The CDR3 consists of 11 residues. V shed 8 bases and J shed 2 bases, with 6 bases lying between them. J is TRBJ2-5 and V is TRBV25-1; D call uncertain. This clonotype was obtained from a man aged 18 to 35 in good health. Some clones in this sample may be carry-over from other donors' samples. Input material: naive CD4+ T cells from PBMCs. Subset reported: CD45RA+ positively selected. The CDR3 coding sequence is TGTGCCAGCCAGATTCAAGAGACCCAGTACTTC. Its translation: CASQIQETQYF.